This T cell receptor (beta chain) is from a study of molecular identifiers for immune sequencing clone quantification. The germline V gene encodes CDR1 SGHKS and CDR2 YYEKEE (reference sequence). Trimming shortened V by 0 bases and J by 2 bases, and 28 bases separated the two germline ends. CDR3 size: 21 residues. Via MiXCR, TCRdb re-called the PCR reads, giving one row per CDR3 protein. In the table there are about 67,000 distinct CDR3 sequences, less than 20% of which are singletons. This clonotype was observed at least ten times. The sequenced sample consisted of naive CD8+ T cells from blood, with Jurkat cell RNA spiked in. Subset of the sample: FACS-sorted CD8+CD4-CCR7+CD45RA+ naive T cells. The rearrangement joins TRBV5-5 to TRBJ2-3, with D possibly matching TRBD1 (5 bases). This TCR was sampled from a human donor in good health. Some libraries in this study had Jurkat cell RNA spiked in. The CDR3 is CASSLAPHQGWRPDHTDTQYF. The CDR3 DNA sequence: TGTGCCAGCAGCTTGGCTCCGCACCAGGGCTGGCGCCCAGATCACACAGATACGCAGTATTTT.